This T cell receptor beta chain was profiled in a study of naive and memory T cell subsets. General observations from the study: This RNA-based method may be sensitive to activation-related transcript changes.

As concerns this clonotype: Its antigen is as yet unknown.

Amplification of ligated cDNA took four PCR rounds with SP2 and nested alpha and beta constant primers. Each CDR3 protein gets one entry after TCRdb re-called the 5' RACE reads with MiXCR. The table has tens of thousands of distinct CDR3 sequences, under 8.5% seen once. A UMI-containing oligonucleotide was joined by 3' ligation to the TCR cDNA template. Whole-blood samples were roughly 2.3 ml of peripheral blood from healthy adult volunteers. J was trimmed by 1 base and V by 3 bases; bases with no gene match: 6. The V gene's germline CDR1 is LNHDA and CDR2 SQIVND (reference sequence). The CDR3 is 17 amino acids.

The V call is TRBV19, the J call TRBJ2-1; 10 bases agree with TRBD2. This clonotype originated in a male donor in good health. This chain's CDR3 is CASSIRPSGGSYNEQFF. DNA of the CDR3: TGTGCCAGTAGTATCCGGCCTAGCGGGGGTTCCTACAATGAGCAGTTCTTC.